The next 21 T cell receptor beta chains were all read from a single sample in a study of identical twins. Via MiXCR, TCRdb re-called the 5' RACE reads, giving one row per CDR3 protein. The sample has roughly 480,000 distinct CDR3 sequences, 20% to 30% seen once. The sample was also linked to a second study, of T cells expressing NK-cell markers.

The specimen sequenced was CD4+ T cells sorted from blood. These receptors originate from a woman aged 18-29 years in good health.

This clonotype was counted between two and nine times. This rearrangement joins TRBV7-2 to TRBJ2-3, with D possibly TRBD1 on 7 matching bases. The CDR3 is made up of 17 amino acids. Germline V lookup: CDR1 SGHTA, CDR2 FQGNSA. Trimming left V 3 bases short and J 0 bases short, with 16 bases between. The CDR3 DNA is TGTGCCAGCAGCTTTCCGTCAGGGGGAGGAAGCACAGATACGCAGTATTTT. Translated, it gives CASSFPSGGGSTDTQYF.

This clonotype turned up a few times. The chain links TRBV5-1 to TRBJ2-7; 9 bases are shared with TRBD2. J lost 3 bases, V lost 0 bases, and 7 bases had no gene match. CDR1 SGHRS and CDR2 YFSETQ come from the germline V gene. The CDR3 is 16 residues long. CDR3 protein: CASSLGSAGGLYEQYF. CDR3 nucleotide sequence: TGCGCCAGCAGCTTGGGGTCTGCGGGAGGGCTCTACGAGCAGTACTTC.

This clonotype was seen only a few times. CDR3 nucleotides: TGTGCCACCAGTGATTCCGGCCACGAGCAGTACTTC. Protein: CATSDSGHEQYF. V usage is TRBV24-1 and J usage is TRBJ2-7, with D hard to call. This CDR3 contains 12 residues. The germline V gene has CDR1 KGHDR and CDR2 SFDVKD. The V end lost 2 bases, the J end lost 5 bases, and 6 bases lay between the germline ends.

The V call is TRBV20-1, the J call TRBJ2-7, with D possibly TRBD1 on 6 matching bases. The V gene lost 1 base and the J gene lost 11 bases, with 15 bases spanning the gap. The CDR3 consists of 12 residues. CDR1 and CDR2 from the germline V gene are DFQATT and SNEGSKA (reference sequence). DNA for the CDR3: TGCAGTGCTAGAGGCTACAGGGACGCCGAGTACTTC. It yields the protein CSARGYRDAEYF.

The chain combines TRBV20-1 with TRBJ1-2; TRBD1 matches at 8 bases. After removal of 6 bases from V and 7 bases from J, the junction contained 13 bases not matched to a gene. The CDR3 has 14 residues. Germline CDR1 reads DFQATT; CDR2 reads SNEGSKA (reference sequence). The CDR3 is CSANALGDRGGYTF. The CDR3 nucleotides read TGCAGTGCAAACGCCCTAGGTGACAGGGGTGGCTACACCTTC.

A few counts support this clonotype. The chain links TRBV9 to TRBJ2-1, with 8 nucleotides matching TRBD2. J was trimmed by 15 bases and V by 2 bases; bases with no gene match: 10. This CDR3 is built from 13 residues. Germline V gene sequence: CDR1 SGDLS, CDR2 YYNGEE. The CDR3 is CASSVAPRGEVFF. DNA for the CDR3: TGTGCCAGCAGCGTTGCCCCGCGGGGGGAAGTGTTCTTC. Full variable domain (remainder filled in from reference TRBV9 and TRBJ2-1): DSGVTQTPKHLITATGQRVTLRCSPRSGDLSVYWYQQSLDQGLQFLIQYYNGEERAKGNILERFSAQQFPDLHSELNLSSLELGDSALYFCASSVAPRGEVFFGPGTRLTVL.

A few counts support this clonotype. V and J are TRBV4-1 and TRBJ2-2, with D possibly matching TRBD2 (6 bases). Germline V gene sequence: CDR1 MGHRA, CDR2 YSYEKL. Trimming left V 1 base short and J 6 bases short, with 12 bases between. The CDR3 spans 15 residues. In DNA, the CDR3 is TGCGCCAGCAGCCAAGGTGGCAGGGAGGCCGGGGAGCTGTTTTTT. Translated: CASSQGGREAGELFF.

The chain employs TRBV11-1 and TRBJ2-7; D tentatively fits TRBD1 or TRBD2 (6 bases each). The CDR3 loop spans 21 amino acids. The germline CDR1 and CDR2 sequences are SGHAT and FQDESV (reference sequence). With 1 base removed from V and 0 bases from J, the gap between germline ends came to 28 bases. The CDR3 DNA reads as TGTGCCAGCAGCTTAGGAGTAGGGGGACTGATAACCCCAACCTACTCCTACGAGCAGTACTTC. This sequence encodes CASSLGVGGLITPTYSYEQYF.

This clonotype was counted only a few times. V gene TRBV7-9 combines with J gene TRBJ2-7, with D perhaps matching TRBD2 (6 bases). V was cut by 3 bases and J by 4 bases, with 13 bases left in between. Germline V CDR1 and CDR2: SEHNR, FQNEAQ (reference sequence). This CDR3 region has 14 residues. CDR3 nucleotides: TGTGCCAGCAGCTTCGGGCTAGCGAAGTACGAGCAGTACTTC. This codes for CASSFGLAKYEQYF.

This clonotype was seen just once. This rearrangement joins TRBV20-1 to TRBJ2-7; D might be TRBD1 (5 bases). This CDR3 is built from 10 residues. Germline CDR1 and CDR2: DFQATT and SNEGSKA (reference sequence). V lost 7 bases and J lost 4, with 8 bases in between. Written as DNA, the CDR3 is TGCAGTGTTAGGGGTTACGAGCAGTACTTC. Encoded protein: CSVRGYEQYF.

This clonotype was found many times. V usage is TRBV4-3 and J usage is TRBJ2-7; D possibly corresponds to TRBD2 (6 bases). This CDR3 has 17 amino acids. V was trimmed by 1 base and J by 2 bases, leaving 18 bases between them. Per the germline V gene, CDR1 is LGHNA and CDR2 is YSLEER. The CDR3 sequence is CASSQAGSGSDTYEQYF. The CDR3 nucleotides are TGCGCCAGCAGCCAAGCGGGGAGCGGGTCGGATACCTACGAGCAGTACTTC.

This clonotype was detected only a few times. The rearrangement uses TRBV25-1 and TRBJ2-1, with 8 bases lining up with TRBD1. Trimming removed 4 bases from V and 7 bases from J; junction bases left unmatched: 9. Germline values: CDR1 MGHDK, CDR2 SYGVNS. This CDR3 is built from 15 residues. Here the CDR3 reads CASSAPTGAANEQFF. CDR3 DNA sequence: TGTGCCAGCAGTGCCCCGACAGGGGCAGCAAATGAGCAGTTCTTC.

This clonotype was seen a handful of times. This chain uses TRBV2 with TRBJ1-6, with 8 positions matching TRBD1. Germline V CDR1 and CDR2: SNHLY, FYNNEI. The CDR3 has 13 residues. V was pared by 9 bases and J by 8 bases, with 6 bases of the junction left unmatched. CDR3 sequence: CASCAGQDSPLHF. The CDR3 DNA reads as TGTGCCAGTTGTGCGGGACAGGATTCACCCCTCCACTTT.

This clonotype turned up a few times. J is TRBJ1-6 and V is TRBV4-3; tentatively, D is TRBD1 (5 bases). Germline V lookup: CDR1 LGHNA, CDR2 YSLEER. V was shortened by 3 bases and J by 2 bases, with 17 bases between the two germline ends. This CDR3 has 18 amino acids. The CDR3 protein is CASSQGVKGRPYNSPLHF. The CDR3 DNA sequence: TGCGCCAGCAGCCAGGGGGTGAAGGGACGGCCCTATAATTCACCCCTCCACTTT.

The chain joins TRBV7-8 to TRBJ1-2; maybe TRBD1 (5 bases). Trimming left V 0 bases short and J 7 bases short, with 9 bases between. This CDR3 region has 13 residues. In germline, CDR1 is SGHVS, CDR2 FQNEAQ. In DNA form, the CDR3 reads TGTGCCAGCAGCTTAGCGGGTACAGGTGGCTACACCTTC. This sequence encodes CASSLAGTGGYTF.

The chain joins TRBV29-1 to TRBJ2-5; TRBD2 matches at 7 bases. CDR3 size: 11 residues. V shed 8 bases and J 5 bases; nucleotides not matched to a gene: 5. Germline V gene sequence: CDR1 SQVTM, CDR2 ANQGSEA. The CDR3 bases are TGCAGCTCCTTTAGCGGGGAGACCCAGTACTTC. Its translation: CSSFSGETQYF.

J is TRBJ2-3 and V is TRBV12-3 or TRBV12-4; 9 positions agree with TRBD2. V trimming: 7 bases; J trimming: 6 bases; junction bases outside the gene matches: 11. The CDR3 has 15 residues. The CDR3 nucleotides are TGTGCCAGCACCCTGCGCGCGGGGGGGTACGATACGCAGTATTTT. Amino acids: CASTLRAGGYDTQYF.

The chain joins TRBV5-1 to TRBJ2-3; perhaps TRBD2 as D (7 bases). The germline CDR1 and CDR2 sequences are SGHRS and YFSETQ. Trimming stripped 0 bases from V and 6 bases from J, with 11 bases between. This CDR3 contains 14 residues. This CDR3 reads CASSLAGGRDTQYF. CDR3 nucleotide sequence: TGCGCCAGCAGCTTGGCGGGGGGCAGGGATACGCAGTATTTT. The full variable domain, in which reference TRBV5-1 and TRBJ2-3 provide the parts outside the CDR3, is KAGVTQTPRYLIKTRGQQVTLSCSPISGHRSVSWYQQTPGQGLQFLFEYFSETQRNKGNFPGRFSGRQFSNSRSEMNVSTLELGDSALYLCASSLAGGRDTQYFGPGTRLTVL.

There are many counts of this clonotype. This rearrangement joins TRBV12-3 or TRBV12-4 to TRBJ2-1; 11 nucleotides align to TRBD1. V was clipped by 7 bases and J by 7 bases; unmatched bases: 6. The CDR3 is 14 residues long. CDR3 sequence (DNA): TGTGCCAGCATCGGGACAGGGGGATATAATGAGCAGTTCTTC. This encodes CASIGTGGYNEQFF.

In its sample, this clonotype was seen a few times. The chain is built from TRBV28 and TRBJ1-3; D gene uncertain. Trimming took 2 bases from V and 1 from J, leaving 9 bases between them. The CDR3 length is 15 residues. Germline CDR1 MDHEN, CDR2 SYDVKM. The CDR3 spells CASSLPPGSGNTIYF. The CDR3 nucleotides are TGTGCCAGCAGTTTACCCCCGGGGTCTGGAAACACCATATATTTT.

This chain links TRBV9 with TRBJ2-1; TRBD1 matches 7 bases. The CDR3 contains 12 residues. The trim removed 0 bases at V and 10 bases at J, leaving 1 base unmatched. Per germline, CDR1 SGDLS and CDR2 YYNGEE. DNA for the CDR3: TGTGCCAGCAGCGTAGTAGGGGGCGAGCAGTTCTTC. This sequence encodes CASSVVGGEQFF.